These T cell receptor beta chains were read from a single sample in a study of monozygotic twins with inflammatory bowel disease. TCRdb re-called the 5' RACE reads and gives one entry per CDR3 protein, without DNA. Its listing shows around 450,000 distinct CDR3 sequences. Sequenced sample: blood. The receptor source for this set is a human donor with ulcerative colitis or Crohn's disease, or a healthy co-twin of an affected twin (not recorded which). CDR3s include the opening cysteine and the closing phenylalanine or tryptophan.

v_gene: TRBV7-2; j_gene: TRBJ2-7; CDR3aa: CASSLVGQLTYEQYF
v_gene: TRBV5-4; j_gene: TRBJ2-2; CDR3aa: CASSLWQMNTGELFF
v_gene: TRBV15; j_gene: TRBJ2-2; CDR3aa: CATSWGGRSSGELFF
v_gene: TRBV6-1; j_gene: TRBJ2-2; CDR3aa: CASSRLGSDTGELFF
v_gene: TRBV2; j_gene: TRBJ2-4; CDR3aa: CASNTQVIRPNIQYF
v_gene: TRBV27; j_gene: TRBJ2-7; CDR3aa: CASSHRTGFEQYF
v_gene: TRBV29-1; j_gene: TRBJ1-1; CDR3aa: CSVHRDMNTEAFF
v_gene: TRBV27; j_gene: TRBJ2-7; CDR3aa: CASSPTSGGYEQYF
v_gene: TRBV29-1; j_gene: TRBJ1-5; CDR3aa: CSVGPAGSNQPQHF
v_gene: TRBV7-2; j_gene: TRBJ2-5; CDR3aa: CASSLAEGTQYF
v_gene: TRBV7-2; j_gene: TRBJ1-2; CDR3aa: CASSLYVDRVEGYTF
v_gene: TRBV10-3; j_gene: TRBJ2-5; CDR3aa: CAISESAGRETQYF
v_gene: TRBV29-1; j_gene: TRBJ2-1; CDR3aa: CSVAQSSYNEQFF
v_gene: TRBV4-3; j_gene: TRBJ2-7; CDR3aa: CASSLLGPHSSYEQYF
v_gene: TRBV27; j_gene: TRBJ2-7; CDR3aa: CASSTGNEQYF
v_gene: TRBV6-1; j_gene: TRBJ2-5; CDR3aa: CASRLAGGVQETQYF
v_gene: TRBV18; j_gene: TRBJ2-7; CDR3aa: CASSTGQGITYEQYF
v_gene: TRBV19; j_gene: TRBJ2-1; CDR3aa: CASINTGGRGYNEQFF
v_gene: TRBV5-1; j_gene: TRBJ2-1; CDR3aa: CASSLTQSNEQFF
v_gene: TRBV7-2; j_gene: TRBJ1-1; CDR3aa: CASSQRQENTEAFF
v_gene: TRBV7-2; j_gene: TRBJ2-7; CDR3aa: CASSPSATYEQYF
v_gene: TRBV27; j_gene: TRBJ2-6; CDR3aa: CTSSFGGSGANVLTF
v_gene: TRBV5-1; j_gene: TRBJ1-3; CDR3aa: CASSLAGQTSGNTIYF
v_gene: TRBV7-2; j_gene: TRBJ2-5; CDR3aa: CASSVDRVGQETQYF
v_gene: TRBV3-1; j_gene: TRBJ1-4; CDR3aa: CASSQLENEKLFF
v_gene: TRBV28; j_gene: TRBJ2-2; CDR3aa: CASIFSANTGELFF
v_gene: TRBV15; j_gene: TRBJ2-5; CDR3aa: CATSRPTGRETQYF
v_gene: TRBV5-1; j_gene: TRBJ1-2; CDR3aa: CASSPGQGGSNYGYTF
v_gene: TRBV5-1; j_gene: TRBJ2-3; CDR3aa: CASSLVAGGTDTQYF
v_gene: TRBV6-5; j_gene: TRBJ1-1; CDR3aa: CASSYSMGGTEAFF
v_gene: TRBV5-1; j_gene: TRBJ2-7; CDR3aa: CASSLGYYEQYF
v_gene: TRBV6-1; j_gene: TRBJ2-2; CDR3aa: CASSQSRGTITGELFF
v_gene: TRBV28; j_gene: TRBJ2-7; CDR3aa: CASSPSGGGLYEQYF
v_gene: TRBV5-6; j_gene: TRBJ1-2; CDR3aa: CASSETGGYGYTF
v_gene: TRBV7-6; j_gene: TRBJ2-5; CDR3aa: CASSFSLGETQYF
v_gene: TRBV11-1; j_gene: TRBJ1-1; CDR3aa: CASSSGVLNTEAFF
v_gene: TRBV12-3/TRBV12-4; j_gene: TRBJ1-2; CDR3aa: CASSSGRGVDTF
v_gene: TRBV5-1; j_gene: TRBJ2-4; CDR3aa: CASSREDRGSQYF
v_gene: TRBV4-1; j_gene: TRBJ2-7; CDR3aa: CASSQAVEVYEQYF
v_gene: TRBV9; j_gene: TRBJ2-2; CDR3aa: CASSVGAGANTGELFF
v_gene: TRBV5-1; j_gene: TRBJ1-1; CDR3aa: CASSGLGWTEAFF
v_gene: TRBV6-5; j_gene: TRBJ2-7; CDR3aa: CASSYAGTLTSYEQYF
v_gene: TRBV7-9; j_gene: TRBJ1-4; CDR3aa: CASSSIVGPKNEKLFF
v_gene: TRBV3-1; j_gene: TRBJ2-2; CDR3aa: CASSARVLADTGELFF
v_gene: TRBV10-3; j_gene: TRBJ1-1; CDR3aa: CAISESNGGKTEAFF
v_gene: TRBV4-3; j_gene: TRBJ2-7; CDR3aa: CASSQRWTGSYEQYF
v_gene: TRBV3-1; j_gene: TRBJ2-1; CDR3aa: CASSQETGFYNEQFF
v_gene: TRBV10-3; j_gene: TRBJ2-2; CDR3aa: CAIMGKGASGELFF
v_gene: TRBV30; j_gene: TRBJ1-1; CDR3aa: CAWSVIYRRGQNTEAFF